This T cell receptor (beta chain) stems from a study of CD8 T cells in ankylosing spondylitis (TCRdb year 2017). About the full investigation: T cell receptor beta repertoires were profiled in healthy donors and ankylosing spondylitis patients so that disease-linked TCR variants could be found. Samples of peripheral blood were taken, and for ankylosing spondylitis patients, synovial fluid was collected as well. The full study cohort was made up of about 25 ankylosing spondylitis patients and 108 healthy donors. What the authors observed across the whole study: The disease-linked clones showed a CD8+ phenotype and occurred at relatively low frequencies in peripheral blood. Some motif variants had previously been reported in the synovial fluid and blood of reactive arthritis patients, which suggests shared mechanisms of disease initiation. According to the report, matched synovial fluid samples from ankylosing spondylitis patients were significantly enriched for the disease-linked clones. Blood from ankylosing spondylitis patients appeared to be characterized by a TCR beta motif composed of several highly homologous amino acid variants.

Its CDR3 holds 14 amino acids, cysteine through phenylalanine. This entry keeps only the CDR3 DNA: 42 bases, framed from base 1. Cut back by 3 bases and 2 bases, the V and J ends lie 10 bases apart. Data came from an Illumina MiSeq. TCR beta libraries were prepared by quantitative 5'-RACE with molecular barcodes. In the source study's methods: To identify disease-linked TCR variants, a new computational method was used, one built on a probabilistic model of VDJ rearrangement. TCRdb trimmed public reads at Q25 via fastp, called clones via MiXCR and kept in-frame beta chains. Rows matching on CDR3 protein sequence are summarized as one entry with the most common DNA and genes. The V and J calls reflect TCRdb's pipeline rather than the authors' work. The sample table lists 25,000 to 35,000 distinct CDR3 sequences, over 12% of them with a count of one. Of the sample, roughly 36% falls within the top ten clones.

Many counts were recorded for this clonotype. This receptor's antigen is unknown. The sample holds no much larger clone one base away, and base qualities are not on file. The sequenced sample consisted of blood. The chain employs TRBV12-3 or TRBV12-4 and TRBJ1-1, and possibly TRBD1, on 5 matching bases. The clonotype was recovered from a male donor with ankylosing spondylitis or in good health (not recorded which). The CDR3 region: CASSFSDKNTEAFF. The DNA sequence reads TGTGCCAGCAGTTTCTCGGACAAAAACACTGAAGCTTTCTTT.